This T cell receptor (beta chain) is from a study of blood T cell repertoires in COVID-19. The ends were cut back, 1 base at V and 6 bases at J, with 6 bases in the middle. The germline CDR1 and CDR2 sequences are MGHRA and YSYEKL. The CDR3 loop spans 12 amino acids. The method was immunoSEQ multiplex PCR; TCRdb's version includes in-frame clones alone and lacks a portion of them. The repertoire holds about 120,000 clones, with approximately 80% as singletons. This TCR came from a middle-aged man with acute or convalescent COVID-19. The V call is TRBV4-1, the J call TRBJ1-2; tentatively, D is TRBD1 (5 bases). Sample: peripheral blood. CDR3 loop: CASSQGRDGYTF. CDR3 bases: TGCGCCAGCAGCCAAGGCAGGGATGGCTACACCTTC.